This passage covers 28 T cell receptor beta chains from one sample sequenced in a study of cytomegalovirus exposure and HLA in healthy donors. PCR involved 60 Vbeta and 13 Jbeta primers. Produced via immunoSEQ multiplex PCR; TCRdb's table is partial and in-frame only. Among 200,000 or so clones listed, about 81% were seen once. The sequenced material came from PBMCs. The source is a woman aged 18-29 years in good health and CMV-seronegative.

This sequence joins TRBV10-3 and TRBJ2-3, with 9 bases lining up with TRBD2. Germline V gene sequence: CDR1 ENHRY, CDR2 SYGVKD. Germline trimming cut 10 bases from V and 6 bases from J; bases unmatched to any gene: 11. The CDR3 has 14 residues. Here the CDR3 DNA reads TGTGCCACCAGGGCTAGCGGGGAGCTGGATACGCAGTATTTT. Its protein is CATRASGELDTQYF.

This clone has a handful of counts. The rearrangement uses TRBV6-5 and TRBJ1-5; no firm D call. V lost 7 bases to trimming and J lost 4 bases, with 11 bases between them. Germline-derived CDR1 and CDR2 are MNHEY and SVGAGI. The CDR3 covers 13 residues. CDR3 in DNA: TGTGCCAGCACCCCCGGGAGGAATCAGCCCCAGCATTTT. This gives the protein CASTPGRNQPQHF.

The rearrangement joins TRBV4-1 to TRBJ2-7; 7 bases agree with TRBD2. Germline V gene data show CDR1 as MGHRA and CDR2 as YSYEKL. Losses at the gene ends were 4 bases for V and 5 bases for J; bases not matched to a gene: 2. The CDR3 has 12 residues. CDR3 DNA: TGCGCCAGCAGCCCGGCGGGGGACGAGCAGTACTTC. It yields the protein CASSPAGDEQYF.

This clone was counted between two and nine times. The J gene is TRBJ2-5, the V gene TRBV9; a possible D gene is TRBD2 (5 bases). The germline V gene has CDR1 SGDLS and CDR2 YYNGEE. The CDR3 totals 15 residues. Trimming took off 1 base at V and 4 bases at J, with 14 bases between the two ends. In nucleotides, the CDR3 is TGTGCCAGCAGCGTAAACGAGGGTAGGAGAGAGACCCAGTACTTC. Translation gives CASSVNEGRRETQYF. Looking up the rest from reference TRBV9 and TRBJ2-5 gives the full variable domain: DSGVTQTPKHLITATGQRVTLRCSPRSGDLSVYWYQQSLDQGLQFLIQYYNGEERAKGNILERFSAQQFPDLHSELNLSSLELGDSALYFCASSVNEGRRETQYFGPGTRLLVL.

The chain joins TRBV6-5 to TRBJ2-1; 7 bases are shared with TRBD1. This CDR3 has 16 amino acids. The germline gives CDR1 MNHEY, CDR2 SVGAGI. V gave up 0 bases and J gave up 5 bases; unmatched junction bases: 7. The CDR3 loop is CASSYSYRGENNEQFF. For the CDR3, the DNA is TGTGCCAGCAGTTACTCATACAGGGGAGAAAACAATGAGCAGTTCTTC.

V gene TRBV9 combines with J gene TRBJ2-2; no clear D. The CDR3 has 13 amino acids. The V gene's germline CDR1 is SGDLS and CDR2 YYNGEE. V was clipped by 3 bases and J by 6 bases, with 9 bases between them. The CDR3 sequence is CASSAPEAGELFF. Written as DNA, the CDR3 is TGTGCCAGCAGCGCCCCTGAGGCCGGGGAGCTGTTTTTT.

The J gene is TRBJ1-6, the V gene TRBV18; tentative D call: TRBD1 (6 bases). Trimming took off 3 bases at V and 6 bases at J, with 15 bases between the two ends. Germline V gene data show CDR1 as KGHSH and CDR2 as LQKENI. This CDR3 contains 16 residues. The CDR3 is CASSPARQAGNSPLHF. DNA of the CDR3: TGTGCCAGCTCACCTGCTAGACAGGCGGGTAATTCACCCCTCCACTTT. The full variable domain, completed using reference TRBV18 and TRBJ1-6, is NAGVMQNPRHLVRRRGQEARLRCSPMKGHSHVYWYRQLPEEGLKFMVYLQKENIIDESGMPKERFSAEFPKEGPSILRIQQVVRGDSAAYFCASSPARQAGNSPLHFGNGTRLTVT.

This clone was counted a few times. The chain recombines TRBV29-1 with TRBJ1-1; TRBD1 might be the D (6 bases). The CDR3 loop spans 11 amino acids. Trimming cost V 6 bases and J 11 bases, with 16 bases left between them. Germline CDR1 is SQVTM and CDR2 is ANQGSEA. DNA for the CDR3: TGCAGCGTCGCGACAGGCGAGGGGGCTTTCTTT. It is translated as CSVATGEGAFF.

This clone has just a few counts. The chain carries TRBV10-2 and TRBJ2-7; 7 nucleotides match TRBD1. Germline CDR1 reads WSHSY; CDR2 reads SAAADI. V lost 6 bases and J lost 1; bases outside the gene matches: 3. CDR3 length: 13 residues. CDR3 region: CASSPTGSYEQYF. In nucleotides, the CDR3 is TGCGCCAGCAGCCCGACAGGGTCCTACGAGCAGTACTTC.

Here the CDR3 DNA reads TGTGCCAGTAGTCCAGGACAGGGGGGCAGCCGCTATGGCTACACCTTC. Its translation is CASSPGQGGSRYGYTF. V usage is TRBV19 and J usage is TRBJ1-2; 10 bases agree with TRBD1. Looked up from germline, CDR1 is LNHDA and CDR2 is SQIVND (reference sequence). The CDR3 loop spans 16 amino acids. The trim removed 5 bases at V and 4 bases at J, leaving 10 bases unmatched.

V gene TRBV28 combines with J gene TRBJ2-1; a weak D match, TRBD2 (6 bases). V was shortened by 0 bases and J by 4 bases, with 13 bases between the two germline ends. This CDR3 comprises 16 residues. Germline CDR1 and CDR2: MDHEN and SYDVKM. The CDR3 DNA is TGTGCCAGCAGTTTATGGCGAGGGACTGGTTACAATGAGCAGTTCTTC. Protein sequence: CASSLWRGTGYNEQFF.

The V and J genes are TRBV7-2 and TRBJ2-7, with D possibly TRBD1 on 6 matching bases. Per germline, CDR1 SGHTA and CDR2 FQGNSA. CDR3 size: 14 residues. V was shortened by 3 bases and J by 7 bases, with 16 bases between the two germline ends. The CDR3 DNA reads as TGTGCCAGCAGCTTGGGGGCCTTCGAGCGGGAGCAGTACTTC. Its translation: CASSLGAFEREQYF.

This clone turned up a few times. The V and J genes are TRBV10-2 and TRBJ1-5; no reliable D call. The V and J ends lost 7 bases and 4 bases respectively, with 8 bases between them. In germline, CDR1 is WSHSY, CDR2 SAAADI. CDR3 length equals 12 residues. The CDR3 loop is CASNQVNQPQHF. The CDR3 DNA sequence: TGCGCCAGCAACCAGGTAAATCAGCCCCAGCATTTT.

V and J are TRBV2 and TRBJ1-2; possibly TRBD1 for D (5 bases). CDR1 and CDR2 (germline): SNHLY, FYNNEI. The CDR3 is made up of 14 amino acids. V lost 2 bases and J 4 bases, leaving 11 bases between the germline ends. CDR3 region: CASSERGGSYGYTF. The CDR3, as DNA: TGTGCCAGCAGTGAACGGGGCGGGAGCTATGGCTACACCTTC.

The gene calls are TRBV2 and TRBJ2-1; tentative D call: TRBD1 (6 bases). The ends were cut back, 8 bases at V and 9 bases at J, with 8 bases in the middle. The CDR3 runs 10 residues. The germline V gene has CDR1 SNHLY and CDR2 FYNNEI. The CDR3 is CASGQLEQFF. DNA of the CDR3: TGTGCCAGCGGACAGCTTGAGCAGTTCTTC. Supplemented by reference TRBV2 and TRBJ2-1, the full variable domain reads EPEVTQTPSHQVTQMGQEVILRCVPISNHLYFYWYRQILGQKVEFLVSFYNNEISEKSEIFDDQFSVERPDGSNFTLKIRSTKLEDSAMYFCASGQLEQFFGPGTRLTVL.

The chain employs TRBV6-5 and TRBJ2-1; 7 nucleotides agree with TRBD2. CDR1 MNHEY and CDR2 SVGAGI come from the germline V gene. The CDR3 is 16 residues long. Unmatched junction bases numbered 7, after V lost 2 bases and J lost 3 bases. The CDR3 DNA reads TGTGCCAGCAGTTACGGGTCCGGGGGGTTCTACAATGAGCAGTTCTTC. Protein product: CASSYGSGGFYNEQFF.

This chain links TRBV28 with TRBJ2-3, with TRBD2 as a possible D gene (6 bases). This CDR3 region has 16 residues. Looked up from germline, CDR1 is MDHEN and CDR2 is SYDVKM. The V end was cut by 2 bases, the J end by 2 bases, with 14 bases between. CDR3 amino acids: CASSLHGGIYTDTQYF. The DNA of the CDR3 is TGTGCCAGCAGTTTACACGGCGGGATCTACACAGATACGCAGTATTTT.

V gene TRBV28 combines with J gene TRBJ2-7; 7 nucleotides line up with TRBD1. Trimming removed 7 bases from V and 3 bases from J; junction bases left unmatched: 9. The V gene's germline CDR1 is MDHEN and CDR2 SYDVKM. This CDR3 comprises 14 residues. The CDR3 here is CASKSGQVLYEQYF. The CDR3 DNA sequence: TGTGCCAGCAAAAGTGGACAGGTCCTCTACGAGCAGTACTTC.

The genes are TRBV6-1 and TRBJ1-1; weak D call: TRBD1 (5 bases). CDR1 and CDR2 (germline): MNHNS, SASEGT. The CDR3 covers 15 residues. Trimming left V 3 bases short and J 1 base short, with 12 bases between. This chain's CDR3 is CASSDTRTQNTEAFF. CDR3 nucleotide sequence: TGTGCCAGCAGTGATACAAGGACACAGAACACTGAAGCTTTCTTT.

The rearrangement joins TRBV4-1 to TRBJ2-3; TRBD1 is a possible D gene (5 bases). The CDR3 has 14 residues. Between the trimmed V and J ends, which lost 1 base and 3 bases, there was a span of 8 bases. Germline assignment: CDR1 MGHRA and CDR2 YSYEKL. The CDR3 loop reads CASSQVDSTDTQYF. The CDR3 nucleotides are TGCGCCAGCAGCCAAGTTGACAGTACAGATACGCAGTATTTT.

The V call is TRBV5-4, the J call TRBJ1-1; D might be TRBD1 (5 bases). Trimming left V 4 bases short and J 0 bases short, with 13 bases between. Germline CDR1 and CDR2: SGHNT and YYREEE (reference sequence). This CDR3 is 15 amino acids long. The CDR3 is CASSRKDSVNTEAFF. The CDR3 DNA sequence: TGTGCCAGCAGCCGGAAAGACAGTGTGAACACTGAAGCTTTCTTT.

This clone was detected only once. The V and J genes are TRBV5-4 and TRBJ2-3; 11 nucleotides line up with TRBD2. With 4 bases clipped from V and 0 bases from J, the junction kept 4 bases outside the gene matches. CDR3 length: 16 amino acids. Germline CDR1 SGHNT, CDR2 YYREEE (reference sequence). The CDR3 sequence is CASSPASGGSTDTQYF. CDR3 coding DNA: TGTGCCAGCAGCCCGGCTAGCGGGGGGAGCACAGATACGCAGTATTTT.

The V gene is TRBV6-1, the J gene TRBJ1-2; 7 nucleotides agree with TRBD1. The germline V gene encodes CDR1 MNHNS and CDR2 SASEGT. V lost 4 bases, J lost 2 bases, and 4 bases stayed unmatched. CDR3 length equals 14 residues. The CDR3 DNA is TGTGCCAGCAGTGGTCAACAGGGGAACTATGGCTACACCTTC. This codes for CASSGQQGNYGYTF.

CDR3 sequence (DNA): TGTGCCAGCTCACCACAGCGGGAGGACTACGAGCAGTACTTC. Translated: CASSPQREDYEQYF. This chain joins TRBV18 and TRBJ2-7; 9 bases align to TRBD2. The CDR3 totals 14 residues. V shed 1 base and J 3 bases; nucleotides not matched to a gene: 1. Germline CDR1 reads KGHSH; CDR2 reads LQKENI.

The chain couples TRBV5-1 to TRBJ1-1; 10 positions agree with TRBD1. The CDR3 runs to 14 residues. The germline V gene encodes CDR1 SGHRS and CDR2 YFSETQ. The ends lost 4 bases at V and 5 bases at J; junction bases unmatched: 5. CDR3 loop: CASSETGGETEAFF. DNA of the CDR3: TGCGCCAGCAGCGAGACAGGGGGCGAAACTGAAGCTTTCTTT.

The J gene is TRBJ2-2, the V gene TRBV7-9, with D possibly TRBD2 on 5 matching bases. Per germline, CDR1 SEHNR and CDR2 FQNEAQ (reference sequence). This CDR3 is built from 15 residues. V gave up 10 bases and J gave up 0 bases, with 15 bases separating them. CDR3 sequence reads: CATIEGQSNTGELFF. Written as DNA, the CDR3 is TGTGCCACCATTGAGGGCCAATCGAACACCGGGGAGCTGTTTTTT.

This clone was observed a single time. The rearrangement joins TRBV11-1 to TRBJ2-7; TRBD1 aligns across 11 bases. Germline-derived CDR1 and CDR2 are SGHAT and FQDESV (reference sequence). J gave up 5 bases and V 0 bases, and 6 bases lay outside the gene matches. This CDR3 has 16 residues. This CDR3 is CASSLADLGQGDEQYF. The CDR3 DNA is TGTGCCAGCAGCTTAGCTGATCTGGGACAGGGGGACGAGCAGTACTTC.

In DNA, the CDR3 is TGCGCCAGCACCGTAAGCTCAGGGAACACTGAAGCTTTCTTT. Protein sequence: CASTVSSGNTEAFF. The V call is TRBV5-1, the J call TRBJ1-1; D is unresolved. The V end was cut by 6 bases, the J end by 1 base, with 13 bases between. Germline V gene sequence: CDR1 SGHRS, CDR2 YFSETQ. The CDR3 spans 14 residues.